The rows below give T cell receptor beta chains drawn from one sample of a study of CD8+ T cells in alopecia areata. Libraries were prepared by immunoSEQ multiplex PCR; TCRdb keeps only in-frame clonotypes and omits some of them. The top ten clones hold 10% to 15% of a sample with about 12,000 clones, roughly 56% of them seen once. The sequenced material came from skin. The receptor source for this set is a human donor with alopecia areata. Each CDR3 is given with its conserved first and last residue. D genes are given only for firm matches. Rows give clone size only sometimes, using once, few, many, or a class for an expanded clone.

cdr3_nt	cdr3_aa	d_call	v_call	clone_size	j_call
TGCGCCAGCAGCTTGGGGCAGCAGAACACTGAAGCTTTCTTT	CASSLGQQNTEAFF	NA	TRBV5-1	NA	TRBJ1-1
TGTGCCAGCAGCTCCCAAAGGGGACTAGCGGGCTACGAGCAGTACTTC	CASSSQRGLAGYEQYF	TRBD2	TRBV11-2	NA	TRBJ2-7
TGTGCCAGCAGACCGGAGATGACACAAGAGACCCAGTACTTC	CASRPEMTQETQYF	NA	TRBV28	medium-sized	TRBJ2-5
TGTGCCAGCAGCTTGGGAGGGGTCAACTATGGCTACACCTTC	CASSLGGVNYGYTF	NA	TRBV5-4	NA	TRBJ1-2
TGCGCCAGCAGTCGTAGCGGGAGGGCCGGGGAGACCCAGTACTTC	CASSRSGRAGETQYF	TRBD2	TRBV4-1	NA	TRBJ2-5
TGCGCCAGCAGCTTGATCGGACAGGGGGTTAACACCGGGGAGCTGTTTTTT	CASSLIGQGVNTGELFF	TRBD1	TRBV5-1	NA	TRBJ2-2
TGTGCCAGTTGGGGGTACACTGAAGCTTTCTTT	CASWGYTEAFF	NA	TRBV6-5	once	TRBJ1-1
TGTGCCAGCAGCCGGGGGAACATTCAGTACTTC	CASSRGNIQYF	NA	TRBV6-5	NA	TRBJ2-4
TGCGCCAGCAGCTTGGGGGCCGGGGAGGCCAGGAATGAGCAGTTCTTC	CASSLGAGEARNEQFF	NA	TRBV5-1	few	TRBJ2-1
TGTGCCAGTAGTATAGCGGGACACAAGTACAATGAGCAGTTCTTC	CASSIAGHKYNEQFF	NA	TRBV19	NA	TRBJ2-1